Listed here is a single TCR beta chain. Its specific antigen is unknown. No qualities accompany the bases; no much larger clone lies one base away. In light of the paper, this sample's time point label describes: more than 3 weeks on oral tofacitinib. The treatment or condition label here, explained by the study, means: oral pan-JAK inhibitor, 5-10 mg twice daily. From alopecia areata patients, peripheral blood was collected along with lesional scalp punch biopsies. After PBMCs were isolated by density centrifugation and stained for CD3, CD4 and CD8, a FACSAria was used to sort CD4+ and CD8+ T cells. These data come from a study of CD8+ T cells in alopecia areata (dated 2018 in TCRdb). In terms of the full investigation: The treated patients took part in an open-label pilot trial in which moderate-to-severe alopecia areata was treated with oral tofacitinib at 5 to 10 mg twice daily. The RNA source kit depended on sample type: the PAXgene miRNA kit for fixed scalp, the miRNeasy kit for PBMCs, and the RNeasy kit for mouse skin. Tofacitinib was given for 6 to 18 months, followed by 6 months of follow-up off drug to assess delayed response and recurrence. TCRbeta CDR3 regions were amplified by immunoSEQ multiplex PCR using 35 Vbeta forward and 13 Jbeta reverse primers. Tofacitinib-treated patients had biopsies at baseline and at 4 and 24 weeks of treatment, with a later scalp biopsy in several patients. In treated patients, disease severity was measured using the SALT score, which gives the percentage of scalp surface area affected. Scalp clonality was compared across normal scalp (n=4), patchy alopecia areata scalp (n=8), and alopecia totalis/universalis scalp (n=8). In humans, TCRbeta sequencing was performed on scalp tissue and on sorted CD4+ and CD8+ peripheral blood T cells from healthy controls and from patients with patchy or totalis/universalis alopecia areata. In both human patients and the C3H/HeJ mouse model, the study applied high-throughput TCRbeta sequencing to look at T cell clonal expansion in alopecia areata.

The CDR3 runs 13 residues from the cysteine to the phenylalanine. Only the CDR3 portion is preserved as DNA: 39 bases, with reading frame beginning at the first base. From the germline V gene (reference sequence), CDR1 is MNHNY and CDR2 is SVGAGI. The V end gives up 6 bases and the J end 3 bases, leaving 4 bases in the junction not matched to a gene. Preparation of the library involved the immunoSEQ multiplex PCR assay. To provide template for TCR sequencing, every sample had RNA extracted and reverse transcribed into cDNA. SuperScript III was used for first-strand cDNA synthesis, primed with a 2:1 mix of oligo-dT and random hexamers. A synthetic immune receptor repertoire was used to assess amplification bias, and residual bias was removed computationally. As for the authors' bioinformatics: Raw reads were preprocessed for error removal, and CDR3 was defined according to IMGT conventions as running from the conserved cysteine to phenylalanine. To get clonality, Shannon entropy was normalized by log2 of the number of productive unique TCRs and the result was subtracted from 1. Whether each scalp clone was CD4 or CD8 was inferred by checking scalp TCRbeta sequences against the CD4 and CD8 repertoires from sorted blood. The clones in this table, taken by TCRdb from immuneACCESS, are in-frame only. Not every clone is retained; where verified, under half of the shortfall comes from an unresolved V gene, and the cause of the rest is unknown. That table furnishes V, J and clone size, whereas the DNA furnished D and trimming. The sample table shows approximately 120,000 clones, and roughly 57% are seen once. The ten largest account for 5% to 7% of the sample.

Paper-wide results and their limitations: Compared with mice, TCR sequences shared between patients were less clear, possibly partly because of HLA diversity across the patient population. Tofacitinib significantly decreased scalp clonality and the number of expanded CD8+ clones among the top 100 scalp clones. Because the treated cohort was small and included a single nonresponder, larger studies are needed to assess links between baseline CD8+ expansion and response. Unlike mouse skin, which is dominated by gammadelta T cells, normal human skin has resident alphabeta T cells that are also sequenced, and this complicates analysis of the scalp TCR repertoire. Compared with normal scalp, lesional scalp had higher clonality and more expanded CD8+ clones, particularly in alopecia totalis/universalis, a pattern that suggests antigenic drive. Many expanded lesional clones were found to persist in scalp and blood during tofacitinib treatment, and relapse after treatment cessation may be partly explained by this persistence.

The material sequenced was CD4+ T cells sorted from blood, taken at week 4, from a patient treated with tofacitinib. The TCR originated in a human donor with alopecia areata. This receptor chain uses TRBV6-6 and TRBJ2-5; TRBD2 agrees with 7 junctional bases. The CDR3 amino acid sequence is: CASRSAGEETQYF. At the DNA level, the sequence is TGTGCCAGCAGGTCGGCGGGAGAAGAGACCCAGTACTTC.